These 23 T cell receptor beta chains were all obtained from the same sample, sequenced in a study of T cells in women clearing cervical HPV infection listed by TCRdb under 2018. Library method: the immunoSEQ multiplex PCR assay. Held by TCRdb, this immuneACCESS table contains in-frame sequences only and omits some clones. Under half of the omission traces to an unresolved V gene where checked; the cause of the rest is unknown. The table for this sample shows 25,000 to 35,000 clones. Under 25% of the sample rests with the top ten. The sample was blood buffy coat. These receptors were collected from a woman between 18 and 69 years old with a cervical HPV16 infection that either progressed to CIN3+ or cleared (not recorded which).

In regard to this clone: The read ends 3 residues shy of where the CDR3 ends; the end is completed using the germline J gene. J is TRBJ2-3 and V is TRBV4-2; D is perhaps TRBD1 (5 bases). V lost 0 bases, J lost 4 bases, and 17 bases lay in between. The CDR3 covers 17 residues. The germline V gene encodes CDR1 LGHNA and CDR2 YNFKEQ. CDR3 sequence: CASSQDPVGAIADTQYF. The CDR3 bases that were read are TGTGCCAGCAGCCAAGATCCGGTAGGGGCGATCGCAGATACG.

With respect to this clone: From the germline J gene comes the end of the CDR3, since the read stops 3 residues before it. The chain employs TRBV7-7 and TRBJ2-5; 9 nucleotides match TRBD2. Germline V gene data show CDR1 as SSHAT and CDR2 as FNYEAQ (reference sequence). V lost 2 bases to trimming and J lost 4 bases; unmatched junction nucleotides: 2. CDR3 size: 14 residues. Partial CDR3 DNA: TGTGCCAGCAGCTTACTAGCGGGACGAGAGACC. This codes for CASSLLAGRET. In full, the CDR3 is CASSLLAGRETQYF. Full variable domain (outside the CDR3, taken from reference TRBV7-7 and TRBJ2-5): GAGVSQSPRYKVTKRGQDVTLRCDPISSHATLYWYQQALGQGPEFLTYFNYEAQPDKSGLPSDRFSAERPEGSISTLTIQRTEQRDSAMYRCASSLLAGRETQYFGPGTRLLVL.

Notes on this clone: The read falls 3 residues short of the CDR3 end, and the missing part is taken from the germline J gene. The chain uses TRBV6-1 and TRBJ1-1; maybe TRBD1 (5 bases). CDR1 and CDR2 (germline): MNHNS, SASEGT. The CDR3 is 14 amino acids. V dropped 2 bases and J dropped 7 bases, with 14 bases sitting between them. The CDR3 bases that were read are TGTGCCAGCAGTGAACAGGAACAAAGGGGTGAA. This translates into CASSEQEQRGE. The CDR3 in its entirety is CASSEQEQRGEAFF.

About this clone: The read terminates 3 residues before the CDR3 end, so the remaining end is supplied by the germline J gene. The chain couples TRBV19 to TRBJ2-7; TRBD2 agrees at 7 bases. Germline V CDR1 and CDR2: LNHDA, SQIVND (reference sequence). V lost 5 bases and J lost 0; bases outside the gene matches: 7. The CDR3 totals 15 residues. CDR3: CASSVGGESSYEQYF. The sequenced CDR3 bases are TGTGCCAGTAGTGTGGGGGGGGAAAGCTCCTACGAG.

About this clone itself: The read terminates 3 residues ahead of where the CDR3 ends, so the germline J gene completes it. The chain couples TRBV5-1 to TRBJ2-5; D possibly corresponds to TRBD1 (6 bases). The CDR3 length is 16 residues. Germline V gives CDR1 SGHRS, CDR2 YFSETQ. Trimming removed 4 bases from V and 2 bases from J, with 18 bases in between. This chain's CDR3 is CASSLLTGGGQETQYF. The covered CDR3 bases are TGCGCCAGCAGCCTCCTGACAGGAGGTGGGCAAGAGACC.

Comments on this clone: The read stops 3 residues short of the end of the CDR3; the missing end is completed from the germline J gene. This chain connects TRBV19 to TRBJ2-3, with TRBD1 identical over 9 bases. Germline V gene sequence: CDR1 LNHDA, CDR2 SQIVND (reference sequence). The CDR3 consists of 14 residues. The CDR3 reads CASSRDRAQETQYF. The DNA read from the CDR3 is TGTGCCAGTAGTAGGGACAGGGCACAAGAGACG.

Notes on this clone: The CDR3 extends 3 residues past the end of the read, so its final part is completed from the germline J gene. The chain links TRBV28 to TRBJ2-4; 7 nucleotides match TRBD1. The CDR3 spans 16 residues. V was clipped by 2 bases and J by 1 base; unmatched bases: 5. Looked up from germline, CDR1 is MDHEN and CDR2 is SYDVKM. The DNA read from the CDR3 is TGTGCCAGCAGTTTAACTGACAGGGCTGCCAAAAACATT. Its protein is CASSLTDRAAKNI. The CDR3 in full is CASSLTDRAAKNIQYF.

Turning to this clone: Read coverage stops 3 residues before the CDR3 terminus; the germline J gene supplies the remainder. This rearrangement joins TRBV30 to TRBJ2-2, with D possibly being TRBD2 (5 bases). Germline CDR1 and CDR2: GTSNPN and SVGIG (reference sequence). Trimming cost V 5 bases and J 1 base, with 14 bases left between them. This CDR3 has 15 residues. The sequenced part of the CDR3 DNA is TGTGCCTGGGGAACCCTCGGACTGAACACCGGGGAG. It codes for CAWGTLGLNTGE. The whole CDR3 protein is CAWGTLGLNTGELFF.

Regarding this clone: The read ends 3 residues shy of where the CDR3 ends; the end is completed using the germline J gene. This sequence joins TRBV29-1 and TRBJ2-5; D perhaps matches TRBD1 (5 bases). Germline V gives CDR1 SQVTM, CDR2 ANQGSEA. V was clipped by 3 bases and J by 5 bases, with 10 bases between them. CDR3 length equals 12 residues. CDR3 sequence reads: CSVEQGRETQYF. CDR3 DNA (partial): TGCAGCGTTGAGCAGGGTCGGGAGACC.

In the case of this clone: The read ends 3 residues shy of where the CDR3 ends; the end is completed using the germline J gene. The chain is built from TRBV10-3 and TRBJ2-7, with D possibly being TRBD1 (6 bases). The CDR3 spans 14 residues. The V end lost 3 bases, the J end lost 3 bases, and 12 bases lay between the germline ends. From germline, CDR1 is ENHRY and CDR2 SYGVKD. The covered CDR3 bases are TGTGCCATCAGTGAAGTGGGGGCAATCTACGAG. Residues: CAISEVGAIYE. The entire CDR3 is CAISEVGAIYEQYF.

As regards this clone: The read comes to an end 3 residues before the CDR3 does, leaving the germline J gene to fill in the end. The chain employs TRBV11-3 and TRBJ2-1, with a tentative D call TRBD2 (5 bases). The CDR3 loop spans 15 amino acids. In germline, CDR1 is SGHNT, CDR2 YENEEA. Deletions cut 5 bases from V and 3 bases from J, with 14 bases between. CDR3 DNA (partial): TGTGCCAGCAGCCCGTCGGGCGGGTACTACAATGAG. This translates into CASSPSGGYYNE. The complete CDR3 sequence is CASSPSGGYYNEQFF.

Of note for this clone: The read terminates 3 residues ahead of where the CDR3 ends, so the germline J gene completes it. This rearrangement joins TRBV5-1 to TRBJ1-6, with D maybe TRBD1 (6 bases). The V and J ends lost 4 bases and 0 bases respectively, with 11 bases between them. The CDR3 is 16 residues long. Germline loops: CDR1 SGHRS, CDR2 YFSETQ. CDR3: CASSPDRFSYNSPLHF. The CDR3 DNA, read in part, is TGCGCCAGCAGCCCCGACAGGTTCTCCTATAATTCACCC.

Note on this clone: The missing CDR3 end, 3 residues past where the read stops, is filled in from the germline J gene. The chain couples TRBV4-1 to TRBJ2-1; TRBD2 matches 13 bases. CDR1 and CDR2 from the germline V gene are MGHRA and YSYEKL. The CDR3 loop spans 17 amino acids. V lost 5 bases and J lost 4; bases outside the gene matches: 8. The DNA read from the CDR3 is TGCGCCAGCAGCAGGGGAGGACTAGCGGGAGTTTACAATGAG. Amino acid sequence: CASSRGGLAGVYNE. The entire CDR3 sequence reads CASSRGGLAGVYNEQFF.

Concerning this clone itself: The read finishes 3 residues shy of the CDR3 end, and the germline J gene is used to complete it. The chain employs TRBV19 and TRBJ1-1; no firm D call. Trimming pared 4 bases from V and 1 base from J, leaving 10 bases between. The CDR3 spans 14 residues. Germline V lookup: CDR1 LNHDA, CDR2 SQIVND (reference sequence). This CDR3 is CASSTPTRNTEAFF. The CDR3 DNA, read in part, is TGTGCCAGTAGTACCCCAACACGGAACACTGAA. Supplemented by reference TRBV19 and TRBJ1-1, the full variable domain reads DGGITQSPKYLFRKEGQNVTLSCEQNLNHDAMYWYRQDPGQGLRLIYYSQIVNDFQKGDIAEGYSVSREKKESFPLTVTSAQKNPTAFYLCASSTPTRNTEAFFGQGTRLTVV.

On this clone: The missing CDR3 end, 3 residues past where the read stops, is filled in from the germline J gene. The J gene is TRBJ2-7, the V gene TRBV7-2; 9 bases match TRBD1. Germline CDR1 reads SGHTA; CDR2 reads FQGNSA. V was clipped by 5 bases and J by 3 bases; unmatched bases: 2. The length of the CDR3 is 13 residues. The DNA read from the CDR3 is TGTGCCAGCAGCCGGGGACAGGGCTACGAG. Protein product: CASSRGQGYE. The CDR3 in its entirety is CASSRGQGYEQYF.

For this clone: The read ends 3 residues shy of where the CDR3 ends; the end is completed using the germline J gene. The genes are TRBV30 and TRBJ2-7, with D possibly being TRBD2 (6 bases). Trimming took 5 bases from V and 5 from J, leaving 19 bases between them. Germline CDR1 is GTSNPN and CDR2 is SVGIG (reference sequence). CDR3 length equals 14 residues. The CDR3 here is CAWGSPGLSHEQYF. Partial CDR3 DNA: TGTGCCTGGGGTTCGCCGGGACTCTCACACGAG.

Comments on this clone: The CDR3 goes on 3 residues after the read ends, and that part is filled in from the germline J gene. The chain joins TRBV5-1 to TRBJ1-4; D possibly corresponds to TRBD1 (5 bases). CDR3 size: 14 residues. CDR1 and CDR2 (germline): SGHRS, YFSETQ. Trimming took 2 bases from V and 7 from J, leaving 12 bases between them. CDR3 DNA (partial): TGCGCCAGCAGCTTTGGTCAGGGAAGTGAAAAA. The encoded protein is CASSFGQGSEK. The whole CDR3 sequence reads CASSFGQGSEKLFF.

In regard to this clone: The read falls 3 residues short of the CDR3 end, and the missing part is taken from the germline J gene. The V and J genes are TRBV19 and TRBJ2-2, with D maybe TRBD1 (6 bases). Per the germline V gene, CDR1 is LNHDA and CDR2 is SQIVND (reference sequence). This CDR3 is 12 amino acids long. V lost 6 bases, J lost 7 bases, and 9 bases lay in between. The CDR3: CASRQGSGELFF. Partial CDR3 DNA: TGTGCCAGTAGGCAGGGGAGCGGGGAG. The entire variable domain, with the rest obtained from reference TRBV19 and TRBJ2-2, is as follows: DGGITQSPKYLFRKEGQNVTLSCEQNLNHDAMYWYRQDPGQGLRLIYYSQIVNDFQKGDIAEGYSVSREKKESFPLTVTSAQKNPTAFYLCASRQGSGELFFGEGSRLTVL.

To note about this clone: The CDR3 end is not reached by the read, which stops 3 residues before it; the germline J gene fills it in. J is TRBJ1-4 and V is TRBV20-1; D is perhaps TRBD1 (6 bases). Germline V gene lookup returns CDR1 DFQATT and CDR2 SNEGSKA (reference sequence). The CDR3 covers 13 residues. The germline V and J ends were trimmed by 4 bases and 9 bases, with 15 bases remaining between them. The CDR3 region is CSAKRGSAKKLFF. Incomplete CDR3 DNA: TGCAGTGCTAAGAGGGGGTCGGCGAAAAAA.

With respect to this clone: Sequencing ends 3 residues short of the CDR3 end; the germline J gene provides the rest. V is TRBV19 and J is TRBJ1-2; weak D call: TRBD1 (5 bases). CDR1 LNHDA and CDR2 SQIVND come from the germline V gene (reference sequence). This CDR3 is 13 amino acids long. CDR3 bases read: TGTGCCAGTAGTATAGGCAGCCAGGGAGGC. Amino acid sequence: CASSIGSQGG. The full CDR3 protein is CASSIGSQGGYTF.

On this clone: Read coverage stops 3 residues before the CDR3 terminus; the germline J gene supplies the remainder. The V call is TRBV20-1, the J call TRBJ2-3; D gene unclear. Trimming removed 6 bases at V and 5 bases at J, with 15 bases between. The CDR3 consists of 13 residues. CDR1 and CDR2 from the germline V gene are DFQATT and SNEGSKA (reference sequence). CDR3 bases read: TGCAGTGCCCCACCAGCGCTTCAAGATACG. It specifies CSAPPALQDT. The entire CDR3 protein is CSAPPALQDTQYF.

Notes on this clone: The CDR3 extends 3 residues past the end of the read, so its final part is completed from the germline J gene. This chain links TRBV2 with TRBJ2-3; 8 bases line up with TRBD1. The CDR3 is 13 residues long. CDR1 and CDR2 from the germline V gene are SNHLY and FYNNEI. The sequenced CDR3 bases are TGTGCCAGCGACAGGGGAAACAATCAGCCG. It encodes CASDRGNNQP. In full, the CDR3 is CASDRGNNQPQYF. The full variable domain, completed using reference TRBV2 and TRBJ2-3, is EPEVTQTPSHQVTQMGQEVILRCVPISNHLYFYWYRQILGQKVEFLVSFYNNEISEKSEIFDDQFSVERPDGSNFTLKIRSTKLEDSAMYFCASDRGNNQPQYFGPGTRLTVL.

As for this clone: The missing CDR3 end, 3 residues past where the read stops, is filled in from the germline J gene. V is TRBV2 and J is TRBJ1-2; 9 bases align to TRBD1. The CDR3 is made up of 13 amino acids. V was clipped by 5 bases and J by 6 bases; unmatched bases: 4. In germline, CDR1 is SNHLY, CDR2 FYNNEI. CDR3 bases read: TGTGCCAGCAGTCCAGGACAGGGGCATGGC. Its translation: CASSPGQGHG. The full CDR3 protein reads CASSPGQGHGYTF.